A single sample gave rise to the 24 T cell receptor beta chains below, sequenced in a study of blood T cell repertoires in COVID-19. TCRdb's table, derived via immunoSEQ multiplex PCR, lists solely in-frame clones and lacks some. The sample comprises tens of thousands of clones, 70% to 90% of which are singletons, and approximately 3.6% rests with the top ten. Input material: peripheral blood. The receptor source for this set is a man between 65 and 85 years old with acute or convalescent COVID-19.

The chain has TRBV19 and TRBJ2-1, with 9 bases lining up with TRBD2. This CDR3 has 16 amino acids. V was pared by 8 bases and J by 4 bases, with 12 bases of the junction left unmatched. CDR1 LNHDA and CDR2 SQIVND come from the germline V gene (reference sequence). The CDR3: CASASLAGIPYNEQFF. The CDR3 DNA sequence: TGTGCCAGTGCCTCGCTAGCGGGGATCCCGTACAATGAGCAGTTCTTC.

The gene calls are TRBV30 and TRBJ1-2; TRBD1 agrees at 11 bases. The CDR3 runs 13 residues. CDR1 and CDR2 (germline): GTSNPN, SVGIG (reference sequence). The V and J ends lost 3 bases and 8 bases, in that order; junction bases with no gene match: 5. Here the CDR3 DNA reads TGTGCCTGGAGCCCAGGGACAGGGGGAGGCTACACCTTC. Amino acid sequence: CAWSPGTGGGYTF.

The CDR3 is CAWSGGRGRWETQYF. In DNA, the CDR3 is TGTGCCTGGAGCGGGGGTAGAGGGAGATGGGAGACCCAGTACTTC. This chain links TRBV30 with TRBJ2-5, with D perhaps matching TRBD2 (6 bases). Trimming took 3 bases from V and 5 from J, leaving 19 bases between them. Germline CDR1 reads GTSNPN; CDR2 reads SVGIG (reference sequence). The CDR3 is 15 amino acids.

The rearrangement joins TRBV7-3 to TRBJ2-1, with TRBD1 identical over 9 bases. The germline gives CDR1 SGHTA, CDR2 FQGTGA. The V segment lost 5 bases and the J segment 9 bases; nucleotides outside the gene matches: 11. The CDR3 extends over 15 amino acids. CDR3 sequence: CASSPHGTGKAEQFF. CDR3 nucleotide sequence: TGTGCCAGCAGCCCCCACGGGACAGGGAAGGCTGAGCAGTTCTTC.

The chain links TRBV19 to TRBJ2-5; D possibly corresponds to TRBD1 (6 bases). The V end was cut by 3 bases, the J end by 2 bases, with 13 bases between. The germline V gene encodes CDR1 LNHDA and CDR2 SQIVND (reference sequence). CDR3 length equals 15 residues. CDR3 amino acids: CASSITATGQETQYF. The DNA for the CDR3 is TGTGCCAGTAGTATTACAGCGACAGGTCAAGAGACCCAGTACTTC.

The CDR3 DNA sequence: TGTGCCAGCAGCCAACTGGACAGGGGTTATGGCTACACCTTC. It is translated as CASSQLDRGYGYTF. The rearrangement uses TRBV4-2 and TRBJ1-2; 9 nucleotides agree with TRBD1. The CDR3 has 14 amino acids. CDR1 is LGHNA and CDR2 is YNFKEQ in the germline V gene. Unmatched junction bases numbered 3, after V lost 2 bases and J lost 5 bases.

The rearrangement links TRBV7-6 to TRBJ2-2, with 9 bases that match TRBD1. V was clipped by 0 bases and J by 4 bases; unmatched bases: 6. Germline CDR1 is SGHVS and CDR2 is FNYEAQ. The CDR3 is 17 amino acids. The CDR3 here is CASSLARDRASTGELFF. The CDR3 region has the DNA TGTGCCAGCAGCTTAGCTCGGGACAGGGCTAGCACCGGGGAGCTGTTTTTT.

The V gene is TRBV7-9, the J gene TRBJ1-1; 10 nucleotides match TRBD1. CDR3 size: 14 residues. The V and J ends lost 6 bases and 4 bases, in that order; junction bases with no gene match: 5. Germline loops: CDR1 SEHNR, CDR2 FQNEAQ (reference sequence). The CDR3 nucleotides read TGTGCCAGCAGGGCGACAGGGGGCTTCACTGAAGCTTTCTTT. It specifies CASRATGGFTEAFF.

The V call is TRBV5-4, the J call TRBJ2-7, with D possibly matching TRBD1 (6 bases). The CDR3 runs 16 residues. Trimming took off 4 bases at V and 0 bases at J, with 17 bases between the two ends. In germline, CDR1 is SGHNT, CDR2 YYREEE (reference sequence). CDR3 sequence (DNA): TGTGCCAGCAGCAGCTACTCCGGGACAAACTCCTACGAGCAGTACTTC. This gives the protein CASSSYSGTNSYEQYF.

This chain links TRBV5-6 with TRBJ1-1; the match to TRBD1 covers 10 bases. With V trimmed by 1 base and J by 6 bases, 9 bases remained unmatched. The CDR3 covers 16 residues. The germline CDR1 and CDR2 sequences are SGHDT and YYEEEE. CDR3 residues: CASSLYLWDRGAEAFF. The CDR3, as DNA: TGTGCCAGCAGCTTGTATTTGTGGGACAGGGGAGCTGAAGCTTTCTTT.

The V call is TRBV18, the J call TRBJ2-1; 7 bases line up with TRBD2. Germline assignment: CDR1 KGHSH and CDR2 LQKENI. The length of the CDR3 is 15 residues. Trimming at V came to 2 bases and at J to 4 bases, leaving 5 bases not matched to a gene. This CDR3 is CASSPVAGGYNEQFF. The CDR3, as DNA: TGTGCCAGCTCACCAGTAGCGGGTGGGTACAATGAGCAGTTCTTC.

The CDR3 protein is CAISDRGNTEAFF. The CDR3 DNA reads as TGTGCCATATCTGACAGGGGGAACACTGAAGCTTTCTTT. The chain employs TRBV10-3 and TRBJ1-1; 8 bases fit TRBD1. Trimming removed 9 bases from V and 1 base from J; junction bases left unmatched: 4. CDR1 is ENHRY and CDR2 is SYGVKD in the germline V gene. The CDR3 has 13 amino acids.

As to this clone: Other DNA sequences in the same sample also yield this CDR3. The CDR3 bases are TGTGCCAGCAGCTTAAGAGGGAACACCGGGGAGCTGTTTTTT. It translates to CASSLRGNTGELFF. The chain employs TRBV7-2 and TRBJ2-2; D gene uncertain. The germline gives CDR1 SGHTA, CDR2 FQGNSA. The CDR3 length is 14 residues. V was clipped by 2 bases and J by 1 base, with 5 bases between them.

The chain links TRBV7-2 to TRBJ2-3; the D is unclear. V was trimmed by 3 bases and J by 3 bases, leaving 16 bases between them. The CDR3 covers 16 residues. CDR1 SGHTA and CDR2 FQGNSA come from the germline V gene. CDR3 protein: CASSFRLGLETDTQYF. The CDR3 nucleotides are TGTGCCAGCAGCTTCCGACTCGGCCTGGAAACAGATACGCAGTATTTT.

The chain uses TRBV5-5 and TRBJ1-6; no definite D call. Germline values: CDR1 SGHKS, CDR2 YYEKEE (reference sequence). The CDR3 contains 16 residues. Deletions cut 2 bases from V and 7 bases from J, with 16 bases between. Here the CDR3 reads CASSFERGGMNSPLHF. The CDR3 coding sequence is TGTGCCAGCAGCTTTGAGCGGGGAGGTATGAATTCACCCCTCCACTTT.

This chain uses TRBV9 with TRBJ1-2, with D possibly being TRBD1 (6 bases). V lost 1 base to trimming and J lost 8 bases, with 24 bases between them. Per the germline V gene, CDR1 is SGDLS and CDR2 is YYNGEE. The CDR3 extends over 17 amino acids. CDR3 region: CASSVFGGDRMPSGYTF. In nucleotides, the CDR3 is TGTGCCAGCAGCGTATTTGGGGGAGACAGGATGCCCTCAGGCTACACCTTC.

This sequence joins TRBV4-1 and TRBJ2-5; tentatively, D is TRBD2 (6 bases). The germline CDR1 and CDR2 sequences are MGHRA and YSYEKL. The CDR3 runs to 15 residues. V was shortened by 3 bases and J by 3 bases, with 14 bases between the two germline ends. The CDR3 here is CASSQGGPGKETQYF. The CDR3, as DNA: TGCGCCAGCAGCCAGGGGGGTCCAGGGAAAGAGACCCAGTACTTC.

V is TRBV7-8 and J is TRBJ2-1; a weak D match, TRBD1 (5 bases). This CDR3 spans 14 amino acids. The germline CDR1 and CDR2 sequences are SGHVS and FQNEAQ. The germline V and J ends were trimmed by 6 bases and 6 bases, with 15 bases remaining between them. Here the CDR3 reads CASRPVQGSNEQFF. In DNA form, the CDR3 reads TGTGCCAGCAGACCCGTCCAGGGTAGCAATGAGCAGTTCTTC.

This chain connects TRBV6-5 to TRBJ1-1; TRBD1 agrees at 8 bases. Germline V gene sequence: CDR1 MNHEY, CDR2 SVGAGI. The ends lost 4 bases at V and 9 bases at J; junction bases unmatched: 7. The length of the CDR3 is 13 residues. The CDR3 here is CASSSDGQGKAFF. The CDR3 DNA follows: TGTGCCAGCAGTTCCGATGGACAGGGTAAAGCTTTCTTT.

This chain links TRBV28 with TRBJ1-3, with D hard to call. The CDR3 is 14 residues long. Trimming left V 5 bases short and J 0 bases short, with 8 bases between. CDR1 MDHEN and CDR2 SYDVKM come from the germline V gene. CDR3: CASSLLLSGNTIYF. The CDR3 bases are TGTGCCAGCAGTCTACTCCTCTCTGGAAACACCATATATTTT.

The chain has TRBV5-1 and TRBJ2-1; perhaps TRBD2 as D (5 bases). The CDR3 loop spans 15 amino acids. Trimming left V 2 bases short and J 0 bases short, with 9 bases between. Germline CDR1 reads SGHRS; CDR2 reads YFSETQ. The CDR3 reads CASSFLGDSYNEQFF. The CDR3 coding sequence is TGCGCCAGCAGCTTTTTGGGAGACTCCTACAATGAGCAGTTCTTC.

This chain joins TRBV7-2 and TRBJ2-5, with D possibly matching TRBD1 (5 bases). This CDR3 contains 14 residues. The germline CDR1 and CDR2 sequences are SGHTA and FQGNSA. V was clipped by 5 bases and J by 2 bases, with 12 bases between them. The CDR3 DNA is TGTGCCAGCAGCGCCAGACAGACACAAGAGACCCAGTACTTC. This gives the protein CASSARQTQETQYF.

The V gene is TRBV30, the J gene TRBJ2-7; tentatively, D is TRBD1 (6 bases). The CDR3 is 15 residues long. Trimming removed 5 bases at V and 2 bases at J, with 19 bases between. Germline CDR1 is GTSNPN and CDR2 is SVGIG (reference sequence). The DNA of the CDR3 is TGTGCCTGGGACGGGCCGGGACAAACAGCCTACGAGCAGTACTTC. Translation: CAWDGPGQTAYEQYF.

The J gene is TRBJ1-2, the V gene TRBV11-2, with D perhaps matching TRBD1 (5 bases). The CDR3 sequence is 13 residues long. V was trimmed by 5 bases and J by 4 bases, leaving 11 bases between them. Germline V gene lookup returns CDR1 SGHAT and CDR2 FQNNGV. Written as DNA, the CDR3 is TGTGCCAGCAGCCCACAGGAGTCCTATGGCTACACCTTC. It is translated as CASSPQESYGYTF.